This entry features one T cell receptor (beta chain) sequence. The data stem from a study of blood T cell repertoires in COVID-19. Germline loops: CDR1 SGHNT, CDR2 YYREEE (reference sequence). CDR3 size: 16 residues. The trim removed 4 bases at V and 3 bases at J, leaving 9 bases unmatched. In terms of age and location, participants ranged from about 18 to 100 years and lived in fewer than 30 US areas. Which cohort a participant joined came from the clinical history participants gave. Assay: immunoSEQ multiplex PCR; the TCRdb copy retains only in-frame clones and omits some. The sample records some 160,000 clones, roughly 85% being singletons.

The sequence came from a woman in her 70s in a cohort exposed to, infected with or recovered from COVID-19 (not recorded which). The sample consisted of PBMCs or T cells enriched from blood (not recorded which). This rearrangement joins TRBV5-4 to TRBJ1-5; 8 bases match TRBD1. The chain's CDR3 is CASSKQGDLVNQPQHF. The DNA of the CDR3 is TGTGCCAGCAGCAAACAGGGGGACCTAGTCAATCAGCCCCAGCATTTT.